This is a list of T cell receptor beta chains from one sample in a study of monozygotic twins with inflammatory bowel disease. TCRdb reanalyzed the 5' RACE reads, giving one entry per CDR3 protein sequence and no DNA. Here the sample table reports 440,000 or so distinct CDR3 sequences. The specimen was blood. The receptors were sampled from a human donor with ulcerative colitis or Crohn's disease, or a healthy co-twin of an affected twin (not recorded which). The CDR3 runs from the conserved cysteine through the conserved F or W.

V	J	CDR3
TRBV11-2	TRBJ1-2	CASSLYSSYGYTF
TRBV12-3/TRBV12-4	TRBJ2-2	CASSLMGGEELFF
TRBV5-1	TRBJ1-5	CASSLDTNQPQHF
TRBV14	TRBJ2-7	CASRRNTGADEQYF
TRBV6-1	TRBJ1-1	CASKFTGTLTEAFF
TRBV19	TRBJ1-5	CASSTRGLQPQHF
TRBV5-1	TRBJ1-4	CASKESTNEKLFF
TRBV7-3	TRBJ1-1	CASSLTGDGEAFF
TRBV18	TRBJ2-1	CASSPQGTEQFF
TRBV5-4	TRBJ2-7	CASSLGRQSSYEQYF